This entry concerns a single T cell receptor (beta chain). Libraries were prepared by immunoSEQ multiplex PCR; TCRdb keeps only in-frame clonotypes and omits some of them. The sample includes fewer than 250,000 clones, nearly 90% of them seen just once. Living in about two dozen US areas, the participants were between about 18 and 100 years of age. Cohorts were based on clinical histories the participants reported. For recovered donors of Cohort 3, there were two negative PCRs, clearance, or symptom resolution. This sample is part of a study of blood T cell repertoires in COVID-19. On the study more broadly: The United States, Italy and Spain provided the acute and convalescent COVID-19 samples.

The CDR3 sequence is 14 residues long. V was cut by 5 bases and J by 2 bases, with 12 bases left in between. The germline CDR1 and CDR2 sequences are LNHDA and SQIVND (reference sequence). The chain joins TRBV19 to TRBJ1-1; no clear D. The TCR comes from a man aged 25 to 45 who had recovered from COVID-19. The sequencing sample was made of PBMCs or T cells enriched from blood (not recorded which). The DNA for the CDR3 is TGTGCCAGTAGTTCGCTGGGCCTTAACACTGAAGCTTTCTTT. This codes for CASSSLGLNTEAFF.